The clone carrying this TCR beta chain was recorded a few times. Germline CDR1 SGHTA, CDR2 FQGNSA. The CDR3 is 14 amino acids. Deletions cut 5 bases from V and 5 bases from J, with 16 bases between. This specimen belongs to a study of identical twins. One entry per CDR3 protein results from TCRdb running MiXCR on the 5' RACE reads. The sample contains approximately 1.8 million distinct CDR3 sequences, around a third of which appear only once. V gene TRBV7-2 combines with J gene TRBJ2-7; D tentatively reads TRBD1 or TRBD2 (6 bases each). The specimen sequenced was cord blood. The receptor comes from a newborn girl in good health. Here the CDR3 reads CASSAWGARDEQYF. CDR3 DNA sequence: TGTGCCAGCAGCGCTTGGGGGGCCAGGGACGAGCAGTACTTC.